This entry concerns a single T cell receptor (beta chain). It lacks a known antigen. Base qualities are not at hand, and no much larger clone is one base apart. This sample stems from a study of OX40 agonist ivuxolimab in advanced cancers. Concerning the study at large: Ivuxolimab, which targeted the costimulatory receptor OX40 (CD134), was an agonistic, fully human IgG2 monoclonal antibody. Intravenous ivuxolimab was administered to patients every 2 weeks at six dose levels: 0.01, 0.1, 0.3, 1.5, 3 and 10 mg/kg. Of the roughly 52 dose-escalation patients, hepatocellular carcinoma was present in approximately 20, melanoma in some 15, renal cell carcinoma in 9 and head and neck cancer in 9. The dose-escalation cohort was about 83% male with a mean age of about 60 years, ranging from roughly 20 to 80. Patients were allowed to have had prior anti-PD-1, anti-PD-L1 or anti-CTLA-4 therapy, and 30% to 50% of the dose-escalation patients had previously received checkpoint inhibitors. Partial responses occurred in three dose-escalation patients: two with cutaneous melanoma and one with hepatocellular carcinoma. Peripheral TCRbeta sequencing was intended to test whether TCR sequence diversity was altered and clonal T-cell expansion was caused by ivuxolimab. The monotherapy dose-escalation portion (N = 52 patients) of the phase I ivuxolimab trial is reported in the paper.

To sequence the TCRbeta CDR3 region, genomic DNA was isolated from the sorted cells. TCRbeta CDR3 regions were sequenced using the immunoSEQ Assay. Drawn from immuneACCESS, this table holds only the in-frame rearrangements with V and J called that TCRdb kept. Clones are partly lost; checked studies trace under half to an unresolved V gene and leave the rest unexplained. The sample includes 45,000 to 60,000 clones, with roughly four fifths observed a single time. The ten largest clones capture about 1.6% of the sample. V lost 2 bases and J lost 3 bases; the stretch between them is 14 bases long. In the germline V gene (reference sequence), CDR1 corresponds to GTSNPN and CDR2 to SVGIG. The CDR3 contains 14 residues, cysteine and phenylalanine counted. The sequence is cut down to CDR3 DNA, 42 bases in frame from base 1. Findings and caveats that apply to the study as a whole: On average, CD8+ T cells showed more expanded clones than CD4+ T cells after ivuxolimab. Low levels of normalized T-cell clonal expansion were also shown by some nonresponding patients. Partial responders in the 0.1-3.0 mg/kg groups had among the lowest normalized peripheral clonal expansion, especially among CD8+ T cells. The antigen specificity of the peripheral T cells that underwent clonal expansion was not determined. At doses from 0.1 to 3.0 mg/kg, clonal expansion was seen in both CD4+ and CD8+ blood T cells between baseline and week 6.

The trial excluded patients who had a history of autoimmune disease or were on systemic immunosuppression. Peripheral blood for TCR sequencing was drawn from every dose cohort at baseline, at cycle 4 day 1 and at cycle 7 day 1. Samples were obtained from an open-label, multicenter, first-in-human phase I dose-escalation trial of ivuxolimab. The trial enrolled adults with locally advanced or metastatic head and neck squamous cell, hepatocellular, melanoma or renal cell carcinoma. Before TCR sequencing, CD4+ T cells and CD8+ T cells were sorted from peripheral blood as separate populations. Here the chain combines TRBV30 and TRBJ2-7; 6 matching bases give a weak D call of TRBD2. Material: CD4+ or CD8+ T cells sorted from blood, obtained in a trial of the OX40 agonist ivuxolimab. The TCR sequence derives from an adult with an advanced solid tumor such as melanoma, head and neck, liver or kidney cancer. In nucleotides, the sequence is TGTGCCTGGAGTAAATCCGGGGGAGGCTACGAGCAGTACTTC. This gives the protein CAWSKSGGGYEQYF.